The sequence of this TCR beta chain was determined in a study of blood T cell repertoires in COVID-19. Study in general: Sample material is recorded as cDNA or gDNA derived from T cells, B-cell-depleted T cells, or PBMCs.

This CDR3 region has 16 residues. Trimming cost V 2 bases and J 7 bases; bases outside gene matches: 10. Germline values: CDR1 LGHDT, CDR2 YNNKEL (reference sequence). Sequencing used immunoSEQ multiplex PCR; TCRdb keeps in-frame clones, though not all of them. This sample has around 260,000 clones; around 88% occur once, and the top ten carry roughly 0.8%. The sequenced sample consisted of peripheral blood. This receptor was taken from a man younger than 40 with acute or convalescent COVID-19. The chain couples TRBV3-1 (or the pseudogene TRBV3-2) to TRBJ2-1; 8 positions match TRBD2. CDR3 bases: TGTGCCAGCAGCCAATTCGGGGGGGCCTATTCTAATGAGCAGTTCTTC. Its protein is CASSQFGGAYSNEQFF.